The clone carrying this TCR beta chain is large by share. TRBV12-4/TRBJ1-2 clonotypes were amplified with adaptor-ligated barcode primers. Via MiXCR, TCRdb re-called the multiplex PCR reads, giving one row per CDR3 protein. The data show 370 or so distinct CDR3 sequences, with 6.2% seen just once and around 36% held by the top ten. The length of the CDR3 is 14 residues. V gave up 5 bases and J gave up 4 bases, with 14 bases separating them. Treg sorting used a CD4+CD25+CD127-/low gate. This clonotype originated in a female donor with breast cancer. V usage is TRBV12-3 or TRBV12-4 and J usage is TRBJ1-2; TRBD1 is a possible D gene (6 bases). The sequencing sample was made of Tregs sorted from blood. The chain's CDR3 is CASSVTGMGYGYTF. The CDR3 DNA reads TGTGCCAGCAGTGTAACAGGGATGGGCTATGGCTACACCTTC.